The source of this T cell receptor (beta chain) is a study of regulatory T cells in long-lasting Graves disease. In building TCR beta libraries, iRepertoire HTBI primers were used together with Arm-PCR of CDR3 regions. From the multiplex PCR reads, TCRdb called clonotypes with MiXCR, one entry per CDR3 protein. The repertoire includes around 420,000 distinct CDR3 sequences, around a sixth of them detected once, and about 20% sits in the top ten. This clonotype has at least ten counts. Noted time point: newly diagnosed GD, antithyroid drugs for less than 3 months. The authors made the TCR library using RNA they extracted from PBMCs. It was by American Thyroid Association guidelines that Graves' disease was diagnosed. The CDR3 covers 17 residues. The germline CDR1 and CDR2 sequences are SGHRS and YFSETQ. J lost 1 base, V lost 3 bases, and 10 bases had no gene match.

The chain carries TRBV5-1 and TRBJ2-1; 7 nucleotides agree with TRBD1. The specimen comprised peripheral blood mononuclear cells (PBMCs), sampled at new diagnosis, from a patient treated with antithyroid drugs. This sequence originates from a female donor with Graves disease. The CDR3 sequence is CASSWVGTELSYNEQFF. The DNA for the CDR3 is TGCGCCAGCAGCTGGGTGGGGACAGAGTTATCCTACAATGAGCAGTTCTTC.